The text below deals with one TCR beta chain. This sample was included in a study of blood T cell repertoires in COVID-19. Trimming shortened V by 2 bases and J by 3 bases, and 10 bases separated the two germline ends. The CDR3 has 14 residues. Germline CDR1 SGHTA, CDR2 FQGTGA. Generated by immunoSEQ multiplex PCR, the TCRdb table keeps only in-frame clones and is missing some. Among 400,000 or so clones listed, 80% to 90% were seen once. The source is a man between 25 and 39 years old who had recovered from COVID-19. Material: PBMCs or T cells enriched from blood (not recorded which). V and J are TRBV7-3 and TRBJ1-1; D might be TRBD1 (5 bases). The CDR3 nucleotides are TGTGCCAGCAGCTTAGCAGGGAGGGACACTGAAGCTTTCTTT. This sequence encodes CASSLAGRDTEAFF.